Shown below are 9 T cell receptor beta chains from a single sample sequenced in a study of OX40 agonist ivuxolimab in advanced cancers. TCRdb's copy holds only in-frame clones and misses some; the assay was immunoSEQ multiplex PCR. The table includes roughly 80,000 clones, just under 85% detected once. This material consisted of CD4+ or CD8+ T cells sorted from blood, taken in a trial of the OX40 agonist ivuxolimab. These receptors came from an adult with an advanced solid tumor such as melanoma, head and neck, liver or kidney cancer.

The V call is TRBV6-1, the J call TRBJ1-6; D remains ambiguous. V was pared by 7 bases and J by 8 bases, with 12 bases between. Germline CDR1 MNHNS, CDR2 SASEGT. The CDR3 runs to 13 residues. The DNA for the CDR3 is TGTGCCAGCACCCTGAGCAGGTATTCACCCCTCCACTTT. Translation gives CASTLSRYSPLHF.

A single count supports this clone. The genes are TRBV6-5 and TRBJ2-7; TRBD1 matches at 10 bases. The CDR3 runs to 14 residues. From germline, CDR1 is MNHEY and CDR2 SVGAGI. Germline trimming cut 5 bases from V and 3 bases from J; bases unmatched to any gene: 4. The CDR3 spells CASSGRDRGYEQYF. In DNA form, the CDR3 reads TGTGCCAGCAGTGGCCGGGACAGGGGCTACGAGCAGTACTTC.

The chain links TRBV28 to TRBJ2-7, with no clear D. The CDR3 has 14 amino acids. The V and J ends lost 6 bases and 2 bases respectively, with 14 bases between them. Germline-derived CDR1 and CDR2 are MDHEN and SYDVKM. The CDR3 here is CASSWSSVPYEQYF. In nucleotides, the CDR3 is TGTGCCAGCAGCTGGTCAAGCGTTCCCTACGAGCAGTACTTC.

The rearrangement uses TRBV15 and TRBJ1-1; D is unresolved. The V and J ends lost 0 bases and 7 bases respectively, with 6 bases between them. The CDR3 is made up of 12 amino acids. Germline V gives CDR1 LNHNV, CDR2 YYDKDF (reference sequence). The CDR3 region has the DNA TGTGCCACCAGCAGAGATCGGTTTGAAGCTTTCTTT. This sequence encodes CATSRDRFEAFF.

The gene calls are TRBV10-3 and TRBJ2-2; 10 nucleotides match TRBD1. The CDR3 spans 15 residues. CDR1 is ENHRY, CDR2 SYGVKD, per germline. The trim removed 0 bases at V and 7 bases at J, leaving 2 bases unmatched. The CDR3 region is CAISESTGGGGELFF. In nucleotides, the CDR3 is TGTGCCATCAGTGAGTCGACAGGGGGCGGCGGGGAGCTGTTTTTT.

The rearrangement links TRBV5-1 to TRBJ2-5; TRBD1 agrees at 7 bases. Germline values: CDR1 SGHRS, CDR2 YFSETQ. Losses at the gene ends were 4 bases for V and 3 bases for J; bases not matched to a gene: 3. The CDR3 spans 13 residues. The CDR3 loop is CASSRGGEETQYF. DNA for the CDR3: TGCGCCAGCAGCAGAGGGGGCGAAGAGACCCAGTACTTC.

The chain has TRBV30 and TRBJ1-3, with 7 bases fitting TRBD1. The CDR3 has 15 amino acids. V lost 0 bases, J lost 7 bases, and 9 bases stayed unmatched. Germline lookup yields CDR1 GTSNPN and CDR2 SVGIG (reference sequence). CDR3 DNA: TGTGCCTGGAGTGTAAAAGGGGGCGCGGGGAACACCATATATTTT. As protein: CAWSVKGGAGNTIYF.

This chain uses TRBV7-9 with TRBJ1-6, with TRBD1 as a possible D gene (5 bases). CDR3 length: 17 amino acids. V gave up 5 bases and J gave up 8 bases, with 22 bases separating them. Germline loops: CDR1 SEHNR, CDR2 FQNEAQ (reference sequence). In DNA, the CDR3 is TGTGCCAGCAGCCGTCAAGTGGGGCTTACGGAGGATTCACCCCTCCACTTT. Its protein is CASSRQVGLTEDSPLHF.

This chain uses TRBV6-5 with TRBJ2-7; no firm D call. Germline V gene sequence: CDR1 MNHEY, CDR2 SVGAGI. The CDR3 loop spans 13 amino acids. V lost 6 bases, J lost 2 bases, and 11 bases lay in between. CDR3 sequence: CASRYILAYEQYF. CDR3 nucleotide sequence: TGTGCCAGCAGGTATATTCTGGCCTACGAGCAGTACTTC.